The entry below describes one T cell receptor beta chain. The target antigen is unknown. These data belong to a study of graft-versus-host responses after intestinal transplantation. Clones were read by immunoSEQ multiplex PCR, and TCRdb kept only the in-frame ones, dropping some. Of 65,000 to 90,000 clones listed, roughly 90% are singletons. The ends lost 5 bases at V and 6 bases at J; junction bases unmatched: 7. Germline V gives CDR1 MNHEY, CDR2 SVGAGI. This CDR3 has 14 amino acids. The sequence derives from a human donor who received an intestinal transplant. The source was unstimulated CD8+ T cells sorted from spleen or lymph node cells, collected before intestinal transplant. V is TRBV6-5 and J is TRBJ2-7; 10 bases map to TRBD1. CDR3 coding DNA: TGTGCCAGCAGTCCTGGACAGGGGGGCATCGAGCAGTACTTC. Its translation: CASSPGQGGIEQYF.